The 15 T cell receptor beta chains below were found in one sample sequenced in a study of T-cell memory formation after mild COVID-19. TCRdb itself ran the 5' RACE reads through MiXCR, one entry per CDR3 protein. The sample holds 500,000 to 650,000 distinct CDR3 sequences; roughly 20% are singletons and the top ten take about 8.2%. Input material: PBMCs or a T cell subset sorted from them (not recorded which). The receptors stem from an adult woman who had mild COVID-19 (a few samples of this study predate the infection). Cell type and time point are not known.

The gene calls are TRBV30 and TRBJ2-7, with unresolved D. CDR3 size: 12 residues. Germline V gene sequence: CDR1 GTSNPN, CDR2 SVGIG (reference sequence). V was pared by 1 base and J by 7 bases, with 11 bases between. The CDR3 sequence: CAWSASEREQYF. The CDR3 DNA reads TGTGCCTGGAGTGCCTCGGAAAGGGAGCAGTACTTC.

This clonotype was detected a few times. The DNA for the CDR3 is TGTGCCAGCAGCTCCAGGGGGACACCCAGCGGCGAGCAGTACTTC. Translated: CASSSRGTPSGEQYF. V usage is TRBV7-9 and J usage is TRBJ2-7; 7 positions agree with TRBD1. The CDR3 extends over 15 amino acids. V lost 4 bases and J lost 6; bases outside the gene matches: 12. The V gene's germline CDR1 is SEHNR and CDR2 FQNEAQ (reference sequence).

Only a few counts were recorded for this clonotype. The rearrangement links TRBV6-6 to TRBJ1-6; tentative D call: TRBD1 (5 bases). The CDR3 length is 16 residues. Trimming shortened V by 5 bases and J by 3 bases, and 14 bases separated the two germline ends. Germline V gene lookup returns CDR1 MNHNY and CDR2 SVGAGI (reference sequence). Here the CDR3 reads CASSKDTSIYNSPLHF. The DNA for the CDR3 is TGTGCCAGCAGTAAGGACACCTCAATCTATAATTCACCCCTCCACTTT.

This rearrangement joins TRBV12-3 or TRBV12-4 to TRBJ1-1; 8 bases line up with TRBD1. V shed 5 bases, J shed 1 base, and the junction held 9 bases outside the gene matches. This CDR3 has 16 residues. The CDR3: CASSQDRGAGNTEAFF. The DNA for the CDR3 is TGTGCCAGCAGTCAAGACAGGGGTGCGGGGAACACTGAAGCTTTCTTT.

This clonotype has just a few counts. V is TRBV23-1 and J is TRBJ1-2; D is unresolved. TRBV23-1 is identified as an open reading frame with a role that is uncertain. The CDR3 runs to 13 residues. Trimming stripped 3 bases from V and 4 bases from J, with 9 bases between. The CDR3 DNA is TGCGCCAGCAGTCAGCGAACAGCCTATGGCTACACCTTC. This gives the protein CASSQRTAYGYTF.

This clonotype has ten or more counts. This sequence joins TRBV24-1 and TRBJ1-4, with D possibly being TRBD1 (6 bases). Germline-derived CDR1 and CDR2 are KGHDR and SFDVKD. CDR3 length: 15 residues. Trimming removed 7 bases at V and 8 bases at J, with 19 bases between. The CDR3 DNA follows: TGTGCCACCAGCGAAGCCGAAGGGGGTGCCGAAAAACTGTTTTTT. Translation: CATSEAEGGAEKLFF.

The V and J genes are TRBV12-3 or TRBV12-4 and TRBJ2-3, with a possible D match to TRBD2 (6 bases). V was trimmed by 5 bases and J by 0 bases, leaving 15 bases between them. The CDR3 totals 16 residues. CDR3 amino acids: CASSAAGGRSTDTQYF. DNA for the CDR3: TGTGCCAGCAGTGCCGCCGGTGGGAGGAGCACAGATACGCAGTATTTT.

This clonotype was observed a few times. CDR3 DNA sequence: TGTGCCAGCAGCGGACGCGGACTCGGGGGGAGCTCCTACGAGCAGTACTTC. This gives the protein CASSGRGLGGSSYEQYF. This sequence joins TRBV2 and TRBJ2-7; 7 nucleotides align to TRBD2. The CDR3 sequence is 17 residues long. V was pared by 6 bases and J by 0 bases, with 14 bases of the junction left unmatched. Germline V gene lookup returns CDR1 SNHLY and CDR2 FYNNEI.

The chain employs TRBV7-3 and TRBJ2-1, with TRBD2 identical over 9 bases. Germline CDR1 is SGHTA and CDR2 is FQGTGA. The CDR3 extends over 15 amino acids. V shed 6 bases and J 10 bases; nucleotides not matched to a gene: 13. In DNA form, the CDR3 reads TGTGCCAGCAGTCCCAGCGGGGGGACACTACGGGAGCAGTTCTTC. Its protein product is CASSPSGGTLREQFF.

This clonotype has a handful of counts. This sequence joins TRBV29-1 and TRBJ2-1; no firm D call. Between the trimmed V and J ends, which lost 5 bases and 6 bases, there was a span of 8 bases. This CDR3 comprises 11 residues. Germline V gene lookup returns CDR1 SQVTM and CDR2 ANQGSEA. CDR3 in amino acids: CSVRRANEQFF. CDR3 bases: TGCAGCGTTCGTAGGGCCAATGAGCAGTTCTTC.

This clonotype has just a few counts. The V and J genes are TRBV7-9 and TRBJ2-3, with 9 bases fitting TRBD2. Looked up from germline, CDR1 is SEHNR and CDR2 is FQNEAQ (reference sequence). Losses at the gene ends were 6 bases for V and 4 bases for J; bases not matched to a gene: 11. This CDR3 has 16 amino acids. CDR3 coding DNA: TGTGCCAGCAGTCCCAGTATGGCTAGCGGGGCAGATACGCAGTATTTT. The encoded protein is CASSPSMASGADTQYF. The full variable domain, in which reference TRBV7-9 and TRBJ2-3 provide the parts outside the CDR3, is DTGVSQNPRHKITKRGQNVTFRCDPISEHNRLYWYRQTLGQGPEFLTYFQNEAQLEKSRLLSDRFSAERPKGSFSTLEIQRTEQGDSAMYLCASSPSMASGADTQYFGPGTRLTVL.

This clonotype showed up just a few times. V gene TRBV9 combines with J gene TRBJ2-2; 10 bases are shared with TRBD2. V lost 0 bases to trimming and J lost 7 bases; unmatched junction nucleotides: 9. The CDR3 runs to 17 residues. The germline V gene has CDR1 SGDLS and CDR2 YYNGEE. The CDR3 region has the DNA TGTGCCAGCAGCGTAGCAGCCAGCGGGAGGGCCCACGGGGAGCTGTTTTTT. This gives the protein CASSVAASGRAHGELFF.

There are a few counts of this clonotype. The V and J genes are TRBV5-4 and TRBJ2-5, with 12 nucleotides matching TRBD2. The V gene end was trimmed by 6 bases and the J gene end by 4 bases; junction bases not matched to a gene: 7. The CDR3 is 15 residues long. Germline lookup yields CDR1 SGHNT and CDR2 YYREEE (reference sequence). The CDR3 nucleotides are TGTGCCAGCACCCCGCCTAGCGGGGGGGCAGAGACCCAGTACTTC. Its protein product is CASTPPSGGAETQYF.

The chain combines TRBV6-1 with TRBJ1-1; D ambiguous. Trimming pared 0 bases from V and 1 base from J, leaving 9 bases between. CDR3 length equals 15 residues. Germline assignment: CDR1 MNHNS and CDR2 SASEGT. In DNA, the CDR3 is TGTGCCAGCAGTGAAGCGGTACGGAGGAACACTGAAGCTTTCTTT. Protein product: CASSEAVRRNTEAFF.

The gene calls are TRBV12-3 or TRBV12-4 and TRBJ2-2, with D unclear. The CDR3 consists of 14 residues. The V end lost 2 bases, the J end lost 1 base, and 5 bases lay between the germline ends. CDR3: CASSLQMNTGELFF. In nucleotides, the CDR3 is TGTGCCAGCAGTTTACAGATGAACACCGGGGAGCTGTTTTTT.